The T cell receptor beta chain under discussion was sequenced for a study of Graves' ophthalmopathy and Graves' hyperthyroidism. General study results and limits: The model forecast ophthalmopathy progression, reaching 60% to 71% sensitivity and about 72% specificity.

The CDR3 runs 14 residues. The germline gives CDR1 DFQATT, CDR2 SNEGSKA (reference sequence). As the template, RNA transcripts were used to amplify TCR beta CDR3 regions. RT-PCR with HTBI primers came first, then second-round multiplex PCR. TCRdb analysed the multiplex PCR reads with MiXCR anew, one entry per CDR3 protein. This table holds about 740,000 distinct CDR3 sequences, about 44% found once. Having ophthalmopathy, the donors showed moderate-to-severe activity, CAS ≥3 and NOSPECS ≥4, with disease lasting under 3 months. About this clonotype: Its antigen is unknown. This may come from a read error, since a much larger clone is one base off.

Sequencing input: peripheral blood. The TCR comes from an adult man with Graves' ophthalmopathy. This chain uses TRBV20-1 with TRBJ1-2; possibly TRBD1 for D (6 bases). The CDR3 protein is CSARDTDRSYGHTF. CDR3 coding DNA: TGCAGTGCTAGAGACACCGACAGGAGCTATGGCCACACCTTC.